The present TCR beta chain was sequenced within a study of blood T cell repertoires in COVID-19. Study summary: Both acute and convalescent COVID-19 samples were obtained from the United States, Italy and Spain.

V lost 3 bases to trimming and J lost 8 bases; unmatched junction nucleotides: 10. The germline V gene encodes CDR1 MDHEN and CDR2 SYDVKM. CDR3 length: 17 amino acids. Sequencing was performed with immunoSEQ multiplex PCR; in TCRdb, only in-frame clones are kept and a portion is missing. The sample includes 300,000 to 350,000 clones, about nine tenths of them seen just once. The age range of participants was 18 to 89 years, with residence in about 25 US areas. The origin of this receptor is a woman in her thirties who had been exposed to COVID-19. Sequencing input: PBMCs or T cells enriched from blood (not recorded which). This sequence joins TRBV28 and TRBJ2-1; TRBD2 matches at 13 bases. The CDR3 nucleotides read TGTGCCAGCAGTTTCTTACCGACTAGCGGGAGGTACGATGAGCAGTTCTTC. Its protein is CASSFLPTSGRYDEQFF. The complete variable domain, with remaining parts taken from reference TRBV28 and TRBJ2-1, reads DVKVTQSSRYLVKRTGEKVFLECVQDMDHENMFWYRQDPGLGLRLIYFSYDVKMKEKGDIPEGYSVSREKKERFSLILESASTNQTSMYLCASSFLPTSGRYDEQFFGPGTRLTVL.